The 12 T cell receptor beta chains below were found in one sample sequenced in a study of regulatory and conventional T cells in RAG deficiency. Sequencing was performed with immunoSEQ multiplex PCR; in TCRdb, only in-frame clones are kept and a portion is missing. Of tens of thousands of clones listed, approximately 90% are singletons. Another study also made use of these data, one on regulatory T cells. That study reports: The PCR used 52 TRBV and 13 TRBJ primers.

The specimen was CD8+ T cells sorted from blood. The receptors were gathered from a human donor in good health.

CDR3 sequence reads: CASSSSGQGDYGYTF. The CDR3 DNA sequence: TGTGCCAGCAGTAGTTCGGGACAGGGGGACTATGGCTACACCTTC. The chain links TRBV28 to TRBJ1-2, with 11 nucleotides matching TRBD1. Germline trimming cut 5 bases from V and 3 bases from J; bases unmatched to any gene: 5. Germline V gene lookup returns CDR1 MDHEN and CDR2 SYDVKM. This CDR3 has 15 amino acids.

This chain links TRBV28 with TRBJ1-2; 9 nucleotides line up with TRBD1. The CDR3 spans 15 residues. Trimming cost V 5 bases and J 6 bases; bases outside gene matches: 10. Germline CDR1 reads MDHEN; CDR2 reads SYDVKM. CDR3 region: CASSMGQGPSDGYTF. The CDR3 DNA sequence: TGTGCCAGCAGTATGGGACAGGGCCCTTCGGATGGCTACACCTTC.

V and J are TRBV27 and TRBJ2-7, with 8 bases that match TRBD2. After removal of 6 bases from V and 6 bases from J, the junction contained 7 bases not matched to a gene. The CDR3 length is 13 residues. Germline V lookup: CDR1 MNHEY, CDR2 SMNVEV (reference sequence). CDR3 in DNA: TGTGCCAGCAGCCCCGGGAGGGGCCTCGAGCAGTACTTC. This codes for CASSPGRGLEQYF.

The gene calls are TRBV9 and TRBJ1-6; D may be TRBD1 (5 bases). This CDR3 region has 14 residues. Trimming took 5 bases from V and 6 from J, leaving 12 bases between them. CDR1 SGDLS and CDR2 YYNGEE come from the germline V gene. The CDR3 region has the DNA TGTGCCAGCAGGACGGGGGGGAGTAATTCACCCCTCCACTTT. This codes for CASRTGGSNSPLHF.

The chain has TRBV19 and TRBJ1-5, with 8 bases lining up with TRBD1. The V gene's germline CDR1 is LNHDA and CDR2 SQIVND (reference sequence). After removal of 4 bases from V and 3 bases from J, the junction contained 8 bases not matched to a gene. The CDR3 sequence is 16 residues long. CDR3 residues: CASSTRRQGPNQPQHF. In DNA, the CDR3 is TGTGCCAGTAGTACCCGGAGACAGGGGCCCAATCAGCCCCAGCATTTT.

The table lists this clone with a count of one. The DNA for the CDR3 is TGTGCCAGCACCCGACAGGGGGCTTATGAAAAACTGTTTTTT. This codes for CASTRQGAYEKLFF. This chain links TRBV28 with TRBJ1-4; 10 positions match TRBD1. J was trimmed by 6 bases and V by 7 bases; bases with no gene match: 5. CDR3 length: 14 residues. Germline loops: CDR1 MDHEN, CDR2 SYDVKM.

The rearrangement links TRBV11-2 to TRBJ2-1; D remains unclear. V gave up 3 bases and J gave up 4 bases, with 16 bases separating them. Germline loops: CDR1 SGHAT, CDR2 FQNNGV. The CDR3 has 16 amino acids. The chain's CDR3 is CASSFVRLGSYNEQFF. The CDR3 nucleotides are TGTGCCAGCAGCTTTGTCAGGCTTGGCAGTTACAATGAGCAGTTCTTC.

CDR3 in amino acids: CASSPGWDPAYNEQFF. The CDR3 DNA reads as TGTGCCAGCAGCCCCGGGTGGGACCCGGCTTACAATGAGCAGTTCTTC. The chain combines TRBV9 with TRBJ2-1, with D perhaps TRBD1 or TRBD2 (5 bases each). The CDR3 loop spans 16 amino acids. From germline, CDR1 is SGDLS and CDR2 YYNGEE. The V and J ends lost 4 bases and 4 bases respectively, with 18 bases between them.

This clone was seen a single time. This chain joins TRBV9 and TRBJ1-1; TRBD1 might be the D (5 bases). This CDR3 region has 15 residues. Trimming stripped 0 bases from V and 5 bases from J, with 14 bases between. From germline, CDR1 is SGDLS and CDR2 YYNGEE. The CDR3 DNA is TGTGCCAGCAGCGTAGGACCTTTGGGGGGAACTGAAGCTTTCTTT. This sequence encodes CASSVGPLGGTEAFF. The variable domain in full, completed from reference TRBV9 and TRBJ1-1, reads DSGVTQTPKHLITATGQRVTLRCSPRSGDLSVYWYQQSLDQGLQFLIQYYNGEERAKGNILERFSAQQFPDLHSELNLSSLELGDSALYFCASSVGPLGGTEAFFGQGTRLTVV.

The chain employs TRBV20-1 and TRBJ1-6, with D perhaps matching TRBD1 (6 bases). This CDR3 has 11 residues. The V end was cut by 0 bases, the J end by 15 bases, with 9 bases between. Germline CDR1 is DFQATT and CDR2 is SNEGSKA (reference sequence). CDR3 residues: CSAREGANLHF. The CDR3 DNA is TGCAGTGCTAGAGAGGGGGCTAACCTCCACTTT.

V usage is TRBV5-6 and J usage is TRBJ1-6; D is perhaps TRBD1 (5 bases). The V end was cut by 4 bases, the J end by 3 bases, with 11 bases between. The germline V gene encodes CDR1 SGHDT and CDR2 YYEEEE. The length of the CDR3 is 15 residues. Here the CDR3 reads CASSDKTDYNSPLHF. DNA for the CDR3: TGTGCCAGCAGCGATAAGACAGACTATAATTCACCCCTCCACTTT.

In DNA form, the CDR3 reads TGTGCCAGCAGCCTCCCGCCGGCGAGCGGGTACAATGAGCAGTTCTTC. Translated: CASSLPPASGYNEQFF. The V call is TRBV5-4, the J call TRBJ2-1; D possibly corresponds to TRBD2 (6 bases). The CDR3 is made up of 16 amino acids. Germline V gene data show CDR1 as SGHNT and CDR2 as YYREEE (reference sequence). The V gene lost 4 bases and the J gene lost 4 bases, with 18 bases spanning the gap.